A single sample gave rise to the 32 T cell receptor beta chains below, sequenced in a study of shared clonotypes between healthy human individuals. Sequencing was performed with immunoSEQ multiplex PCR; in TCRdb, only in-frame clones are kept and a portion is missing. The sample gives about 1,500,000 clones, approximately 96% of which show up once; approximately 1.2% is in the top ten. Sequencing was carried out using naive CD4+ T cells sorted from blood. As for subset: CD45RA+ positively selected. These receptors were collected from a man aged 25 to 40 in good health.

The V and J genes are TRBV18 and TRBJ1-2; 9 nucleotides match TRBD1. CDR1 and CDR2 (germline): KGHSH, LQKENI. This CDR3 has 17 residues. V lost 1 base, J lost 3 bases, and 9 bases stayed unmatched. CDR3 sequence reads: CASSPLALRTGDYGYTF. The CDR3, as DNA: TGTGCCAGCTCACCACTCGCCCTCCGGACAGGGGACTATGGCTACACCTTC.

The V call is TRBV2, the J call TRBJ2-7, with 10 bases lining up with TRBD2. The CDR3 length is 17 residues. The V gene end was trimmed by 4 bases and the J gene end by 0 bases; junction bases not matched to a gene: 9. CDR1 is SNHLY, CDR2 FYNNEI, per germline. CDR3 nucleotides: TGTGCCAGCAGTGTACAGCGGGAGGGCCAAGCCTCCTACGAGCAGTACTTC. It translates to CASSVQREGQASYEQYF.

The rearrangement joins TRBV7-9 to TRBJ2-5; 9 bases line up with TRBD2. The germline CDR1 and CDR2 sequences are SEHNR and FQNEAQ (reference sequence). The V gene end was trimmed by 0 bases and the J gene end by 2 bases; junction bases not matched to a gene: 7. The CDR3 sequence is 17 residues long. Written as DNA, the CDR3 is TGTGCCAGCAGCTTAGCTGGTCTAGCGGGGACTCAAGAGACCCAGTACTTC. Its protein product is CASSLAGLAGTQETQYF.

This clone was seen only a few times. The genes are TRBV5-1 and TRBJ2-5, with D maybe TRBD2 (7 bases). V was clipped by 4 bases and J by 5 bases, with 15 bases between them. The CDR3 loop spans 14 amino acids. Germline V lookup: CDR1 SGHRS, CDR2 YFSETQ. In DNA, the CDR3 is TGCGCCAGCAGCCGGGGGGCGGGTCGGGAGACCCAGTACTTC. Protein product: CASSRGAGRETQYF.

The rearrangement uses TRBV5-4 and TRBJ2-7; perhaps D is TRBD1 or TRBD2 (5 bases each). CDR3 length: 16 residues. V was pared by 5 bases and J by 2 bases, with 20 bases between. Germline loops: CDR1 SGHNT, CDR2 YYREEE (reference sequence). The CDR3 DNA reads as TGTGCCAGCAGTACAACCGGGACCGCTAAGACCTACGAGCAGTACTTC. Translating gives CASSTTGTAKTYEQYF.

This clone has only a few counts. This chain joins TRBV6-1 and TRBJ2-2; a weak D match, TRBD2 (7 bases). This CDR3 is 15 amino acids long. V lost 5 bases, J lost 6 bases, and 16 bases lay in between. CDR1 and CDR2 (germline): MNHNS, SASEGT. Written as DNA, the CDR3 is TGTGCCAGCAGTAACACCGGGGGGACACCCGGGGAGCTGTTTTTT. Protein: CASSNTGGTPGELFF.

V is TRBV4-1 and J is TRBJ1-2; D perhaps matches TRBD1 (6 bases). Deletions cut 4 bases from V and 8 bases from J, with 20 bases between. CDR3 length: 15 residues. Germline CDR1 reads MGHRA; CDR2 reads YSYEKL. The CDR3 DNA follows: TGCGCCAGCAGCCGAGGGGGGGCGGAGGGTGAGGGCTACACCTTC. Protein: CASSRGGAEGEGYTF.

The V call is TRBV7-6, the J call TRBJ2-5, with unresolved D. Germline V gene lookup returns CDR1 SGHVS and CDR2 FNYEAQ. Trimming removed 4 bases at V and 3 bases at J, with 3 bases between. This CDR3 has 11 amino acids. Written as DNA, the CDR3 is TGTGCCAGCAGCTGGAAAGAGACCCAGTACTTC. This gives the protein CASSWKETQYF.

This sequence joins TRBV7-8 and TRBJ2-7; the D gene could be TRBD1 or TRBD2 (5 bases each). V lost 8 bases and J lost 7, with 18 bases in between. This CDR3 is built from 13 residues. Germline loops: CDR1 SGHVS, CDR2 FQNEAQ. The CDR3 nucleotides read TGTGCCAGCGGGGGTAGGGGCAGGGATGAGCAGTACTTC. It yields the protein CASGGRGRDEQYF.

The chain joins TRBV7-2 to TRBJ1-1; D is uncertain. Per germline, CDR1 SGHTA and CDR2 FQGNSA. Between the trimmed V and J ends, which lost 3 bases and 6 bases, there was a span of 8 bases. This CDR3 has 12 residues. Written as DNA, the CDR3 is TGTGCCAGCAGCTTTCGGGCCGCTGAAGCTTTCTTT. Its translation is CASSFRAAEAFF. The full variable domain, rest sourced from reference TRBV7-2 and TRBJ1-1, is GAGVSQSPSNKVTEKGKDVELRCDPISGHTALYWYRQSLGQGLEFLIYFQGNSAPDKSGLPSDRFSAERTGGSVSTLTIQRTQQEDSAVYLCASSFRAAEAFFGQGTRLTVV.

Only one count was recorded for this clone. The V call is TRBV5-8, the J call TRBJ2-7; TRBD2 agrees at 7 bases. The CDR3 contains 15 residues. Losses at the gene ends were 5 bases for V and 0 bases for J; bases not matched to a gene: 8. Germline-derived CDR1 and CDR2 are SGHTS and YDEGEE. The CDR3 DNA follows: TGTGCCAGCAGACCCGGGGGAGGGCCCTCCTACGAGCAGTACTTC. Amino acids: CASRPGGGPSYEQYF. The variable domain in full, with the rest retrieved from reference TRBV5-8 and TRBJ2-7, is EAGVTQSPTHLIKTRGQQATLRCSPISGHTSVYWYQQALGLGLQFLLWYDEGEERNRGNFPPRFSGRQFPNYSSELNVNALELEDSALYLCASRPGGGPSYEQYFGPGTRLTVT.

The chain combines TRBV5-1 with TRBJ2-5, with D perhaps matching TRBD2 (5 bases). Per the germline V gene, CDR1 is SGHRS and CDR2 is YFSETQ. The CDR3 sequence is 14 residues long. The V end was cut by 5 bases, the J end by 2 bases, with 13 bases between. The DNA of the CDR3 is TGCGCCAGCAGAGTCTTTGGGGAGCAAGAGACCCAGTACTTC. Translated, it gives CASRVFGEQETQYF.

This clone was found a few times. A single base separates this from a much larger clone, so it may be a read error. Other DNA sequences within the sample encode an identical CDR3. The chain is built from TRBV6-5 and TRBJ2-7; TRBD1 agrees at 11 bases. Germline V lookup: CDR1 MNHEY, CDR2 SVGAGI. CDR3 size: 14 residues. The V gene end was trimmed by 5 bases and the J gene end by 4 bases; junction bases not matched to a gene: 4. Written as DNA, the CDR3 is TGTGCCAGCAGTACCGGGACAGGGGGTTACGAGCAGTACTTC. Translated: CASSTGTGGYEQYF.

The rearrangement links TRBV6-4 to TRBJ1-5; D may be TRBD1 (5 bases). Trimming left V 7 bases short and J 11 bases short, with 15 bases between. Germline CDR1 reads MRHNA; CDR2 reads SNTAGT. The CDR3 totals 12 residues. The CDR3 nucleotides are TGTGCCAGCAAGGGGTTCACGCAGGCCCAGCATTTT. Residues: CASKGFTQAQHF.

Details on this clone: One junction end does not reproduce the germline sequence, and a read error may be involved. The chain combines TRBV28 with TRBJ1-2; D is undetermined. Germline V gene sequence: CDR1 MDHEN, CDR2 SYDVKM. The CDR3 is 12 amino acids. DNA for the CDR3: TGTGCCAGCAGTCCAACCCAAGGCCCTTCAGTCTTC. This codes for CASSPTQGPSVF.

This clone was seen once. The CDR3 here is CASSFFIDRGFNEQFF. The CDR3, as DNA: TGCGCCAGCAGCTTTTTTATCGACAGGGGGTTCAATGAGCAGTTCTTC. The J gene is TRBJ2-1, the V gene TRBV5-1; TRBD1 matches at 9 bases. Germline V lookup: CDR1 SGHRS, CDR2 YFSETQ. The CDR3 consists of 16 residues. J lost 6 bases, V lost 2 bases, and 9 bases had no gene match.

CDR3 coding DNA: TGCGCCAGCAGCAACCCGTATGGGGGACAGGGGTACATGAACACTGAAGCTTTCTTT. It yields the protein CASSNPYGGQGYMNTEAFF. The chain employs TRBV5-1 and TRBJ1-1; 10 positions match TRBD1. The CDR3 is made up of 19 amino acids. V lost 4 bases to trimming and J lost 0 bases; unmatched junction nucleotides: 15. Germline CDR1 is SGHRS and CDR2 is YFSETQ.

The CDR3 is CASSLYASSGYNEQFF. The CDR3 DNA sequence: TGTGCCAGCAGTTTATATGCATCGTCGGGTTACAATGAGCAGTTCTTC. The chain has TRBV27 and TRBJ2-1; D unclear. The V and J ends lost 1 base and 4 bases respectively, with 14 bases between them. The CDR3 is made up of 16 amino acids. Germline V gene lookup returns CDR1 MNHEY and CDR2 SMNVEV (reference sequence).

The chain couples TRBV4-1 to TRBJ2-7, with 7 bases fitting TRBD1. Germline V gene sequence: CDR1 MGHRA, CDR2 YSYEKL. CDR3 length: 15 residues. V lost 3 bases and J lost 3; bases outside the gene matches: 8. The CDR3 protein is CASSQDRDRRYEQYF. In DNA form, the CDR3 reads TGCGCCAGCAGCCAGGACCGGGACAGACGCTACGAGCAGTACTTC.

J is TRBJ1-3 and V is TRBV14; possible D gene TRBD1, 5 bases. This CDR3 is built from 16 residues. The germline V gene encodes CDR1 SGHDN and CDR2 FVKESK. V shed 0 bases and J shed 1 base, with 10 bases lying between them. The chain's CDR3 is CASSQDWGLSGNTIYF. CDR3 sequence (DNA): TGTGCCAGCAGCCAAGACTGGGGACTATCTGGAAACACCATATATTTT. Drawing the rest from reference TRBV14 and TRBJ1-3, the complete variable domain is EAGVTQFPSHSVIEKGQTVTLRCDPISGHDNLYWYRRVMGKEIKFLLHFVKESKQDESGMPNNRFLAERTGGTYSTLKVQPAELEDSGVYFCASSQDWGLSGNTIYFGEGSWLTVV.

The gene calls are TRBV7-2 and TRBJ2-5; D may match TRBD1 or TRBD2 (5 bases each). Trimming pared 3 bases from V and 2 bases from J, leaving 16 bases between. Germline V gives CDR1 SGHTA, CDR2 FQGNSA. This CDR3 has 16 residues. As DNA, the CDR3 is TGTGCCAGCAGCTTGGGACCGTTTGCGCATCAAGAGACCCAGTACTTC. Its protein is CASSLGPFAHQETQYF.

CDR3 bases: TGTGCCAGCAGTGAGATGCAGGGTCTGGAGACCCAGTACTTC. Translation: CASSEMQGLETQYF. The genes are TRBV6-1 and TRBJ2-5; a weak D match, TRBD1 (5 bases). CDR1 is MNHNS, CDR2 SASEGT, per germline. Trimming removed 3 bases from V and 5 bases from J, with 13 bases in between. The CDR3 runs 14 residues.

This chain links TRBV7-2 with TRBJ1-1; no clear D. With 0 bases removed from V and 5 bases from J, the gap between germline ends came to 7 bases. Germline loops: CDR1 SGHTA, CDR2 FQGNSA. This CDR3 is 13 amino acids long. The CDR3, as DNA: TGTGCCAGCAGCTTAGCTCCGGGAACTGAAGCTTTCTTT. Amino acids: CASSLAPGTEAFF. Supplemented by reference TRBV7-2 and TRBJ1-1, the full variable domain reads GAGVSQSPSNKVTEKGKDVELRCDPISGHTALYWYRQSLGQGLEFLIYFQGNSAPDKSGLPSDRFSAERTGGSVSTLTIQRTQQEDSAVYLCASSLAPGTEAFFGQGTRLTVV.

The chain uses TRBV29-1 and TRBJ2-7; TRBD1 agrees at 7 bases. Germline V gives CDR1 SQVTM, CDR2 ANQGSEA. This CDR3 has 13 residues. Trimming cost V 8 bases and J 6 bases; bases outside gene matches: 13. The CDR3 spells CSFRDSLSGEQYF. For the CDR3, the DNA is TGCAGCTTCCGGGACAGCCTTTCAGGCGAGCAGTACTTC.

The chain carries TRBV30 and TRBJ2-1, with D possibly TRBD2 on 5 matching bases. Trimming left V 4 bases short and J 9 bases short, with 10 bases between. The V gene's germline CDR1 is GTSNPN and CDR2 SVGIG (reference sequence). The CDR3 extends over 11 amino acids. The CDR3: CAWTSFREQFF. The CDR3 DNA is TGTGCCTGGACTAGCTTCCGTGAGCAGTTCTTC.

This chain links TRBV19 with TRBJ2-5; maybe TRBD1 (5 bases). The CDR3 contains 13 residues. V shed 6 bases and J shed 1 base, with 9 bases lying between them. In germline, CDR1 is LNHDA, CDR2 SQIVND (reference sequence). CDR3 sequence (DNA): TGTGCCAGTAGCAGGGCCTCCCAAGAGACCCAGTACTTC. Translated, it gives CASSRASQETQYF.

The chain couples TRBV5-4 to TRBJ1-4; D possibly corresponds to TRBD1 (6 bases). The V end lost 0 bases, the J end lost 8 bases, and 17 bases lay between the germline ends. CDR1 and CDR2 from the germline V gene are SGHNT and YYREEE (reference sequence). CDR3 length: 16 amino acids. DNA for the CDR3: TGTGCCAGCAGCTTGGCCGGACAGCTCGGAGGCGAAAAACTGTTTTTT. It yields the protein CASSLAGQLGGEKLFF.

The chain combines TRBV10-2 with TRBJ2-5; D is undetermined. The germline CDR1 and CDR2 sequences are WSHSY and SAAADI. Deletions cut 0 bases from V and 4 bases from J, with 12 bases between. This CDR3 has 15 residues. The CDR3 nucleotides are TGCGCCAGCAGTGAGTCAGCAAGATTATTAGAGACCCAGTACTTC. Amino acid sequence: CASSESARLLETQYF.

This chain connects TRBV14 to TRBJ2-7; tentative D call: TRBD1 (5 bases). Trimming cost V 3 bases and J 6 bases, with 9 bases left between them. CDR1 SGHDN and CDR2 FVKESK come from the germline V gene. The CDR3 is 12 residues long. CDR3 DNA sequence: TGTGCCAGCAGCCACTCAGGGTCCGAGCAGTACTTC. Amino acids: CASSHSGSEQYF.

This chain links TRBV9 with TRBJ2-7, with D hard to call. Per the germline V gene, CDR1 is SGDLS and CDR2 is YYNGEE. The CDR3 consists of 15 residues. The V and J ends lost 0 bases and 5 bases respectively, with 15 bases between them. CDR3 DNA sequence: TGTGCCAGCAGCGTAGAGCCCAAGCCATCCCACGAGCAGTACTTC. Protein product: CASSVEPKPSHEQYF.

The rearrangement links TRBV6-1 to TRBJ2-2; D is ambiguous. This CDR3 has 14 amino acids. Germline CDR1 MNHNS, CDR2 SASEGT. The V end was cut by 4 bases, the J end by 4 bases, with 10 bases between. The CDR3 here is CASSVSRTTGELFF. DNA for the CDR3: TGTGCCAGCAGTGTCTCTCGGACCACCGGGGAGCTGTTTTTT.

The chain links TRBV21-1 to TRBJ2-7; the table's D call TRBD2 went unverified against the DNA. TRBV21-1 is termed a pseudogene. This CDR3 region has 13 residues. The CDR3 DNA is TGTGCCAGTCTTGGGAGGAGAACCAACGAGCAGTACTTC. This encodes CASLGRRTNEQYF.